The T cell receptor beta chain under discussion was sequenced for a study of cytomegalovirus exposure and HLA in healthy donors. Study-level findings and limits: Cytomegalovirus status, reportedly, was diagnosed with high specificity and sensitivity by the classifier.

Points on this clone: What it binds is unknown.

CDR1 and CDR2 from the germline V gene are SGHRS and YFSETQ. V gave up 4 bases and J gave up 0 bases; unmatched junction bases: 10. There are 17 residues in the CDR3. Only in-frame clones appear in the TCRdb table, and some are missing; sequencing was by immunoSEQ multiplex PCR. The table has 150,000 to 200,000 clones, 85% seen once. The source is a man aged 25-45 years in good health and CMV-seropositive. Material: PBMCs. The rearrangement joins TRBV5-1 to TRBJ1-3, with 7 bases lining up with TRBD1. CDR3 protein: CASSLTGTADSGNTIYF. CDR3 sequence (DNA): TGCGCCAGCAGCCTTACCGGGACAGCGGACTCTGGAAACACCATATATTTT. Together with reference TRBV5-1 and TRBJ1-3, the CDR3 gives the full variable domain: KAGVTQTPRYLIKTRGQQVTLSCSPISGHRSVSWYQQTPGQGLQFLFEYFSETQRNKGNFPGRFSGRQFSNSRSEMNVSTLELGDSALYLCASSLTGTADSGNTIYFGEGSWLTVV.